Following are 23 T cell receptor beta chains from one sample sequenced in a study of PD-1 blockade in classical Hodgkin lymphoma. Each and every patient relapsed after autologous stem cell transplantation, and patients got differing brentuximab vedotin exposure. Through magnetic negative selection, CD8+ T cells were separated from PBMCs that had been thawed. Here immunoSEQ multiplex PCR was the method, and the copy in TCRdb shows in-frame clones only, minus some. The profile shows about 13,000 clones, roughly 84% of them singletons. The sequenced sample was CD8+ T cells from blood, obtained at baseline. Source of these receptors: a human donor with classical Hodgkin lymphoma.

The chain is built from TRBV6-6 and TRBJ1-5, with D unresolved. CDR1 is MNHNY and CDR2 is SVGAGI in the germline V gene (reference sequence). V was pared by 5 bases and J by 3 bases, with 5 bases between. CDR3 length: 12 residues. CDR3 sequence: CASSRLNQPQHF. The CDR3, as DNA: TGTGCCAGCAGTCGCCTCAATCAGCCCCAGCATTTT.

The chain's CDR3 is CASSLYGGETQYF. DNA of the CDR3: TGTGCCAGCAGCTTATATGGTGGTGAGACCCAGTACTTC. This chain connects TRBV11-1 to TRBJ2-5; no firm D call. CDR1 and CDR2 (germline): SGHAT, FQDESV (reference sequence). The CDR3 runs to 13 residues. The germline V and J ends were trimmed by 2 bases and 5 bases, with 9 bases remaining between them.

The chain couples TRBV7-5 to TRBJ1-1; the table's D call, TRBD1, has no DNA check behind it. TRBV7-5 is reported as a pseudogene. This CDR3 region has 12 residues. The CDR3, as DNA: TGTGCCAGCAGCTTAACAACAGGGTTGGCTTTCTTT. It specifies CASSLTTGLAFF.

CDR3 sequence: CASSLSSIGYSYEQYF. CDR3 DNA sequence: TGTGCCAGCAGCTTATCTTCTATAGGGTATTCCTACGAGCAGTACTTC. The chain carries TRBV7-8 and TRBJ2-7, with D hard to call. This CDR3 contains 16 residues. Looked up from germline, CDR1 is SGHVS and CDR2 is FQNEAQ. Trimming left V 2 bases short and J 1 base short, with 15 bases between.

The chain has TRBV7-9 and TRBJ2-4; TRBD1 matches at 9 bases. The CDR3 runs 14 residues. Germline CDR1 reads SEHNR; CDR2 reads FQNEAQ (reference sequence). Trimming at V came to 5 bases and at J to 3 bases, leaving 2 bases not matched to a gene. CDR3 in amino acids: CASSPTGGKNIQYF. Written as DNA, the CDR3 is TGTGCCAGCAGCCCGACAGGGGGCAAAAACATTCAGTACTTC.

The CDR3 loop reads CASSLVPEGPNYGYTF. The CDR3 DNA is TGTGCCAGCAGCTTAGTCCCTGAGGGCCCAAATTATGGCTACACCTTC. The chain recombines TRBV7-9 with TRBJ1-2; D unresolved. Trimming took 1 base from V and 5 from J, leaving 17 bases between them. CDR3 length: 16 amino acids. Germline CDR1 and CDR2: SEHNR and FQNEAQ (reference sequence). The entire variable domain, with the rest obtained from reference TRBV7-9 and TRBJ1-2, is as follows: DTGVSQNPRHKITKRGQNVTFRCDPISEHNRLYWYRQTLGQGPEFLTYFQNEAQLEKSRLLSDRFSAERPKGSFSTLEIQRTEQGDSAMYLCASSLVPEGPNYGYTFGSGTRLTVV.

The rearrangement joins TRBV19 to TRBJ1-1; 9 bases map to TRBD1. Trimming removed 1 base from V and 4 bases from J; junction bases left unmatched: 4. CDR1 and CDR2 from the germline V gene are LNHDA and SQIVND (reference sequence). This CDR3 is built from 15 residues. Here the CDR3 reads CASSIGTGGRTEAFF. Written as DNA, the CDR3 is TGTGCCAGTAGTATAGGTACAGGGGGCCGCACTGAAGCTTTCTTT.

The chain is built from TRBV10-3 and TRBJ1-1, with 10 bases identical to TRBD1. Germline-derived CDR1 and CDR2 are ENHRY and SYGVKD. The CDR3 sequence is 15 residues long. Losses at the gene ends were 3 bases for V and 0 bases for J; bases not matched to a gene: 1. The CDR3 loop is CAISDGTGVNTEAFF. The CDR3 DNA reads as TGTGCCATCAGTGATGGGACAGGGGTGAACACTGAAGCTTTCTTT.

This chain links TRBV19 with TRBJ1-5; a weak D match, TRBD1 (5 bases). Germline-derived CDR1 and CDR2 are LNHDA and SQIVND (reference sequence). This CDR3 is 15 amino acids long. With 4 bases removed from V and 3 bases from J, the gap between germline ends came to 13 bases. CDR3 nucleotides: TGTGCCAGTAGTAGGGACGGCAAGTTCAATCAGCCCCAGCATTTT. This codes for CASSRDGKFNQPQHF.

This clone was observed a handful of times. Here the CDR3 reads CASNGLLGGNQPQHF. DNA for the CDR3: TGTGCCAGCAACGGACTCCTCGGGGGCAATCAGCCCCAGCATTTT. This rearrangement joins TRBV19 to TRBJ1-5; D is unclear. This CDR3 contains 15 residues. Germline V gene lookup returns CDR1 LNHDA and CDR2 SQIVND (reference sequence). Trimming took 9 bases from V and 2 from J, leaving 17 bases between them.

V usage is TRBV5-4 and J usage is TRBJ2-7, with D possibly being TRBD1 (6 bases). The germline V gene has CDR1 SGHNT and CDR2 YYREEE (reference sequence). V was pared by 0 bases and J by 2 bases, with 12 bases between. CDR3 length: 15 residues. The CDR3 bases are TGTGCCAGCAGCTTGGGGCAGGGGTCCCCCTACGAGCAGTACTTC. Its translation is CASSLGQGSPYEQYF. Using reference TRBV5-4 and TRBJ2-7 for the parts outside the CDR3, the full variable domain is ETGVTQSPTHLIKTRGQQVTLRCSSQSGHNTVSWYQQALGQGPQFIFQYYREEENGRGNFPPRFSGLQFPNYSSELNVNALELDDSALYLCASSLGQGSPYEQYFGPGTRLTVT.

This sequence joins TRBV6-5 and TRBJ2-7, with no clear D. The germline V gene has CDR1 MNHEY and CDR2 SVGAGI. The CDR3 has 11 residues. The V end was cut by 4 bases, the J end by 5 bases, with 6 bases between. The CDR3, as DNA: TGTGCCAGCAGTTCCCGGCACGAGCAGTACTTC. Translating it yields CASSSRHEQYF.

A remark on this clone: The same CDR3 also results from other DNA sequences found in this sample. The J gene is TRBJ1-5, the V gene TRBV5-6; D is unclear. V shed 2 bases and J shed 5 bases, with 11 bases lying between them. The germline CDR1 and CDR2 sequences are SGHDT and YYEEEE. This CDR3 spans 14 amino acids. CDR3 sequence reads: CASSFMSGDQPQHF. The CDR3 region has the DNA TGTGCCAGCAGCTTTATGTCCGGAGATCAGCCCCAGCATTTT.

V is TRBV6-5 and J is TRBJ1-1, with a tentative D call TRBD1 (5 bases). CDR1 MNHEY and CDR2 SVGAGI come from the germline V gene. V was pared by 6 bases and J by 1 base, with 9 bases between. This CDR3 is built from 13 residues. CDR3 sequence: CASRETGNTEAFF. The CDR3 nucleotides read TGTGCCAGCAGAGAAACAGGGAACACTGAAGCTTTCTTT.

This chain connects TRBV27 to TRBJ2-7; D ambiguous. The CDR3 is 14 amino acids. Trimming removed 0 bases at V and 1 base at J, with 7 bases between. Germline V lookup: CDR1 MNHEY, CDR2 SMNVEV (reference sequence). The CDR3 loop reads CASSLSPDSYEQYF. The DNA of the CDR3 is TGTGCCAGCAGTTTATCCCCAGATTCCTACGAGCAGTACTTC.

This clone was detected once. This chain joins TRBV6-6 and TRBJ1-1; D is perhaps TRBD1 (6 bases). V lost 2 bases to trimming and J lost 5 bases, with 12 bases between them. The CDR3 runs 14 residues. The germline V gene has CDR1 MNHNY and CDR2 SVGAGI (reference sequence). This CDR3 reads CASSYEGGYTEAFF. The CDR3 coding sequence is TGTGCCAGCAGTTACGAGGGGGGCTATACTGAAGCTTTCTTT.

The CDR3 spells CAPRKRDGNTIYF. CDR3 sequence (DNA): TGTGCCCCAAGGAAACGAGATGGAAACACCATATATTTT. The rearrangement uses TRBV2 and TRBJ1-3; D unclear. Germline loops: CDR1 SNHLY, CDR2 FYNNEI. The CDR3 totals 13 residues. Trimming shortened V by 11 bases and J by 3 bases, and 14 bases separated the two germline ends.

The chain links TRBV29-1 to TRBJ1-2; D is ambiguous. V lost 3 bases, J lost 3 bases, and 11 bases lay in between. Per the germline V gene, CDR1 is SQVTM and CDR2 is ANQGSEA. This CDR3 contains 13 residues. The CDR3 loop reads CSVDGEFDYGYTF. The CDR3 nucleotides read TGCAGCGTTGATGGGGAGTTCGACTATGGCTACACCTTC.

CDR3 in amino acids: CASSLGQGARTGELFF. The DNA for the CDR3 is TGTGCCAGCAGCTTAGGGCAGGGGGCAAGGACCGGGGAGCTGTTTTTT. The rearrangement uses TRBV7-7 and TRBJ2-2; 8 positions agree with TRBD1. Germline trimming cut 1 base from V and 5 bases from J; bases unmatched to any gene: 6. Germline V gives CDR1 SSHAT, CDR2 FNYEAQ (reference sequence). The CDR3 covers 16 residues.

The chain uses TRBV6-4 and TRBJ2-3; 12 nucleotides line up with TRBD2. The V gene's germline CDR1 is MRHNA and CDR2 SNTAGT. This CDR3 region has 17 residues. The J segment lost 3 bases and the V segment lost 7 bases, leaving 11 bases of the junction unmatched. The CDR3 sequence is CASTPPLAGGRTDTQYF. Written as DNA, the CDR3 is TGTGCCAGCACCCCGCCCCTAGCGGGGGGGCGGACAGATACGCAGTATTTT.

The table lists this clone with a count of one. This chain uses TRBV9 with TRBJ2-3; 10 positions match TRBD2. CDR1 and CDR2 from the germline V gene are SGDLS and YYNGEE. The length of the CDR3 is 14 residues. The J segment lost 3 bases and the V segment lost 3 bases, leaving 1 base of the junction unmatched. The CDR3: CASSAGLATDTQYF. The CDR3, as DNA: TGTGCCAGCAGCGCGGGACTAGCGACAGATACGCAGTATTTT.

This chain links TRBV4-2 with TRBJ2-5; D remains ambiguous. This CDR3 is built from 13 residues. The V and J ends lost 6 bases and 5 bases respectively, with 13 bases between them. Germline assignment: CDR1 LGHNA and CDR2 YNFKEQ. The CDR3 reads CASRVEALETQYF. CDR3 sequence (DNA): TGTGCCAGCAGGGTGGAAGCTTTGGAGACCCAGTACTTC.

J is TRBJ1-2 and V is TRBV9, with 7 bases aligning to TRBD1. CDR1 and CDR2 from the germline V gene are SGDLS and YYNGEE. J was trimmed by 4 bases and V by 0 bases; bases with no gene match: 9. CDR3 length: 16 amino acids. The CDR3 region is CASSVEGTAKLYGYTF. The CDR3 DNA sequence: TGTGCCAGCAGCGTAGAGGGGACAGCAAAACTCTATGGCTACACCTTC.